These 16 T cell receptor beta chains were sequenced from one sample in a study of T cell repertoires in cytomegalovirus infection. Using its own MiXCR run on the reads, TCRdb lists one record per CDR3 protein. The profile shows about 920,000 distinct CDR3 sequences, roughly 31% of them singletons. No antigen is known for these receptors. This specimen was cultured CD8+ T cells from PBMCs, taken from culture after CMV antigen stimulation. These receptors originate from a human donor in good health (CMV status not recorded). Some clones in this sample may be carry-over from other donors' samples.

The genes are TRBV28 and TRBJ2-3, with D possibly TRBD2 on 6 matching bases. Germline V lookup: CDR1 MDHEN, CDR2 SYDVKM. The germline V and J ends were trimmed by 6 bases and 4 bases, with 20 bases remaining between them. The CDR3 is made up of 16 amino acids. CDR3 region: CASSIPGSSESDTQYF. As DNA, the CDR3 is TGTGCCAGCAGCATTCCCGGGTCTAGCGAATCAGATACGCAGTATTTT. The variable domain in full, completed from reference TRBV28 and TRBJ2-3, reads DVKVTQSSRYLVKRTGEKVFLECVQDMDHENMFWYRQDPGLGLRLIYFSYDVKMKEKGDIPEGYSVSREKKERFSLILESASTNQTSMYLCASSIPGSSESDTQYFGPGTRLTVL.

This clonotype was seen once. The J gene is TRBJ2-5, the V gene TRBV7-9; 16 positions agree with TRBD2. Trimming cost V 6 bases and J 4 bases; bases outside gene matches: 8. CDR1 is SEHNR, CDR2 FQNEAQ, per germline (reference sequence). CDR3 length: 17 amino acids. The CDR3 region has the DNA TGTGCCAGCAGTGGGACTAGCGGGGGGGCCGTGGGAGAGACCCAGTACTTC. It codes for CASSGTSGGAVGETQYF.

This clonotype has at least ten counts. This chain connects TRBV6-1 to TRBJ2-3; 9 bases line up with TRBD1. Germline CDR1 reads MNHNS; CDR2 reads SASEGT. The CDR3 is 15 residues long. J gave up 4 bases and V 2 bases, and 4 bases lay outside the gene matches. This CDR3 is CASSEQDRGPDTQYF. DNA of the CDR3: TGTGCCAGCAGTGAACAGGACAGGGGTCCAGATACGCAGTATTTT.

There are a few counts of this clonotype. The genes are TRBV6-5 and TRBJ2-1; possibly TRBD1 for D (6 bases). V gave up 7 bases and J gave up 4 bases, with 17 bases separating them. Germline V gives CDR1 MNHEY, CDR2 SVGAGI. The CDR3 is 15 amino acids. Written as DNA, the CDR3 is TGTGCCAGCAACGTGGACAGTAGCTTTTACAATGAGCAGTTCTTC. It is translated as CASNVDSSFYNEQFF.

This clonotype occurred a few times. The J gene is TRBJ2-7, the V gene TRBV28, with TRBD1 matching over 10 bases. Germline CDR1 is MDHEN and CDR2 is SYDVKM. V was pared by 5 bases and J by 4 bases, with 8 bases of the junction left unmatched. The CDR3 loop spans 15 amino acids. CDR3 loop: CASSTTGGLGYEQYV. CDR3 nucleotides: TGTGCCAGCAGTACGACAGGGGGCCTGGGATACGAGCAGTACGTC.

This clonotype was seen ten or more times. The chain recombines TRBV4-1 with TRBJ1-2, with a weak D call TRBD1 (6 bases). Deletions cut 4 bases from V and 4 bases from J, with 13 bases between. The CDR3 covers 14 residues. Germline V lookup: CDR1 MGHRA, CDR2 YSYEKL. The CDR3 protein is CASSPGDLPYGYTF. DNA for the CDR3: TGCGCCAGCAGCCCAGGGGATCTCCCCTATGGCTACACCTTC.

This clonotype was observed a handful of times. The rearrangement uses TRBV6-5 and TRBJ2-5; tentatively, D is TRBD2 (7 bases). This CDR3 spans 13 amino acids. V lost 6 bases, J lost 5 bases, and 13 bases lay in between. CDR1 is MNHEY and CDR2 is SVGAGI in the germline V gene. CDR3 in amino acids: CASSRGAPETQYF. In DNA, the CDR3 is TGTGCCAGCAGCCGGGGGGCCCCGGAGACCCAGTACTTC.

The V and J genes are TRBV6-6 and TRBJ1-1; 7 bases map to TRBD1. V was pared by 0 bases and J by 2 bases, with 6 bases of the junction left unmatched. The CDR3 is made up of 16 amino acids. CDR1 and CDR2 (germline): MNHNY, SVGAGI (reference sequence). CDR3 loop: CASSYSYTGANTEAFF. The CDR3 DNA reads as TGTGCCAGCAGTTACTCATACACAGGGGCCAACACTGAAGCTTTCTTT.

This chain links TRBV6-5 with TRBJ2-2, with TRBD2 as a possible D gene (6 bases). V lost 2 bases and J lost 3, with 16 bases in between. Per germline, CDR1 MNHEY and CDR2 SVGAGI. The CDR3 totals 17 residues. The CDR3 DNA reads as TGTGCCAGCAGTTACAACGGCGGGGCATTGCACACCGGGGAGCTGTTTTTT. It translates to CASSYNGGALHTGELFF.

The sample holds many counts of this clonotype. Given a much more abundant clone one base away, this may be a read error. The chain combines TRBV6-2 or TRBV6-3 with TRBJ1-1; D gene unclear. This CDR3 comprises 11 residues. Deletions cut 2 bases from V and 4 bases from J, with 2 bases between. Germline V gene data show CDR1 as MNHEY and CDR2 as SVGEGT. The DNA of the CDR3 is TGTGCCAGCAGTTACGTCACTGAAGCTTTCTTT. Translation: CASSYVTEAFF.

This clonotype appeared many times. The chain links TRBV7-9 to TRBJ2-7; a possible D gene is TRBD2 (5 bases). V lost 3 bases and J lost 0, with 12 bases in between. This CDR3 spans 15 amino acids. Germline CDR1 reads SEHNR; CDR2 reads FQNEAQ (reference sequence). The CDR3 sequence: CASSLERESSYEQYF. The CDR3 DNA reads as TGTGCCAGCAGCTTGGAGAGGGAGAGCTCCTACGAGCAGTACTTC.

The rearrangement uses TRBV10-3 and TRBJ1-5, with a weak D call TRBD1 (5 bases). Germline CDR1 is ENHRY and CDR2 is SYGVKD. Trimming took off 8 bases at V and 4 bases at J, with 12 bases between the two ends. This CDR3 region has 13 residues. In DNA form, the CDR3 reads TGTGCCATCGCCCCGGACAAAAATCAGCCCCAGCATTTT. Its translation: CAIAPDKNQPQHF.

The chain joins TRBV28 to TRBJ1-5; TRBD1 might be the D (6 bases). With 2 bases removed from V and 2 bases from J, the gap between germline ends came to 10 bases. The CDR3 sequence is 15 residues long. The V gene's germline CDR1 is MDHEN and CDR2 SYDVKM. The CDR3 is CASSLHPGGNQPQHF. Here the CDR3 DNA reads TGTGCCAGCAGTTTACACCCAGGGGGCAATCAGCCCCAGCATTTT. The complete variable domain, with remaining parts taken from reference TRBV28 and TRBJ1-5, reads DVKVTQSSRYLVKRTGEKVFLECVQDMDHENMFWYRQDPGLGLRLIYFSYDVKMKEKGDIPEGYSVSREKKERFSLILESASTNQTSMYLCASSLHPGGNQPQHFGDGTRLSIL.

This clonotype showed up just a few times. This sequence joins TRBV14 and TRBJ1-6; no reliable D call. Trimming took 0 bases from V and 10 from J, leaving 10 bases between them. Germline values: CDR1 SGHDN, CDR2 FVKESK. This CDR3 is built from 14 residues. CDR3 region: CASSQEWGKSPLHF. The DNA for the CDR3 is TGTGCCAGCAGCCAAGAGTGGGGAAAATCACCCCTCCACTTT.

V usage is TRBV6-2 or TRBV6-3 and J usage is TRBJ2-5; 8 bases align to TRBD1. Germline V gene data show CDR1 as MNHEY and CDR2 as SVGEGT. CDR3 length: 16 amino acids. With 6 bases clipped from V and 1 base from J, the junction kept 10 bases outside the gene matches. This chain's CDR3 is CASRFGQGTFQETQYF. In DNA, the CDR3 is TGTGCCAGCAGGTTCGGACAGGGCACATTCCAAGAGACCCAGTACTTC.

This clonotype was counted a few times. J is TRBJ1-2 and V is TRBV4-1, with TRBD1 matching over 8 bases. The V segment lost 4 bases and the J segment 4 bases; nucleotides outside the gene matches: 8. The CDR3 has 15 amino acids. Germline lookup yields CDR1 MGHRA and CDR2 YSYEKL. The CDR3 is CASSPGTGGTYGYTF. CDR3 DNA: TGCGCCAGCAGCCCAGGGACAGGTGGGACCTATGGCTACACCTTC.